This is a list of T cell receptor beta chains from one sample in a study of blood T cell repertoires in COVID-19. TCRdb's copy holds only in-frame clones and misses some; the assay was immunoSEQ multiplex PCR. Among 80,000 to 95,000 clones listed, 80% were seen once. Sequenced material: peripheral blood. The source of these receptors is a woman older than 75 with active or convalescent COVID-19. The conserved cysteine and the conserved F or W are not part of the CDR3 here. D genes are given only for firm matches.

CDR3: ASSWGQGGRETQY; V: TRBV5-1; D: TRBD1
CDR3: ASSHNRDTHEKLF; V: TRBV18; D: -
CDR3: ASTNYGWNTEAF; V: TRBV5-4; D: -
CDR3: ASSLQSGSTYNEQF; V: TRBV7-3; D: TRBD2
CDR3: ASSLRGTGAYEQY; V: TRBV14; D: TRBD1
CDR3: ASSLRASGYNEQF; V: TRBV6-2/TRBV6-3; D: TRBD2
CDR3: ASSLWAGRGNEQF; V: TRBV7-2; D: -
CDR3: ATSDPGRGGMNTEAF; V: TRBV24-1; D: -
CDR3: ASSPLMASNEQF; V: TRBV18; D: -
CDR3: ASSLTQNTGELF; V: TRBV9; D: -
CDR3: ASSRGTGVGGELF; V: TRBV3-1/TRBV3-2; D: TRBD1
CDR3: ASSPSLIHGGYT; V: TRBV4-3; D: -
CDR3: ASGLPGQGNTEAF; V: TRBV5-8; D: TRBD1
CDR3: AWSSLSETQY; V: TRBV30; D: -
CDR3: ASSYSGTGVEF; V: TRBV6-2/TRBV6-3; D: TRBD1
CDR3: ASSRRGYSYNEQF; V: TRBV3-1/TRBV3-2; D: -
CDR3: ATSDLNSIGRDTQY; V: TRBV24-1; D: TRBD2
CDR3: ASSSLAGPYNEQF; V: TRBV5-5; D: TRBD2
CDR3: ASSRGKSGANVLT; V: TRBV19; D: -
CDR3: ASSLGQDEKLF; V: TRBV5-4; D: -
CDR3: ASSQGYRSYNTQY; V: TRBV4-1; D: -
CDR3: ASRRDGNSEAF; V: TRBV3-1/TRBV3-2; D: -
CDR3: ASSPSGGYGYT; V: TRBV7-2; D: -
CDR3: ASSFAGTEAF; V: TRBV5-1; D: -
CDR3: ASSYRGRSNYGYT; V: TRBV6-5; D: TRBD1
CDR3: ASSLKGQGRGTIYGYT; V: TRBV7-2; D: -
CDR3: ASSPTTGGDQPQH; V: TRBV18; D: -
CDR3: ASSYRGTGNTIY; V: TRBV6-5; D: -
CDR3: ASSAVSTYGYT; V: TRBV2; D: -
CDR3: ASSISGGNQPQH; V: TRBV19; D: -
CDR3: ASSTGQGADTQY; V: TRBV11-3; D: TRBD1
CDR3: ASGGQGLTDTQY; V: TRBV28; D: TRBD1
CDR3: ASSWGQGADTQY; V: TRBV6-5; D: TRBD1
CDR3: ASTPSGRGGEQF; V: TRBV6-2/TRBV6-3; D: TRBD2
CDR3: ASSYSRGGLSYEQY; V: TRBV6-2/TRBV6-3; D: -
CDR3: ATVDPPIPLQY; V: TRBV7-9; D: -
CDR3: AGVGQNTEAF; V: TRBV30; D: -
CDR3: AWSVQGQKAF; V: TRBV30; D: TRBD1
CDR3: ASSLAGGQGNEQF; V: TRBV7-8; D: TRBD2
CDR3: ASSVPSSHEQY; V: TRBV5-4; D: -
CDR3: ASSAGSQPQH; V: TRBV9; D: -
CDR3: ASSLGLADNEQF; V: TRBV7-3; D: TRBD2
CDR3: AWSGTANEKLF; V: TRBV30; D: -
CDR3: ASSSRRETQY; V: TRBV28; D: -
CDR3: SGLRTLAQY; V: TRBV29-1; D: -
CDR3: ASSRSGGGEKLF; V: TRBV28; D: -
CDR3: ASSEIRLAGGLGTDTQY; V: TRBV6-1; D: TRBD2
CDR3: ASTADYSNQPQH; V: TRBV18; D: -
CDR3: ASSSKGRGAGELF; V: TRBV7-7; D: -
CDR3: ASSLRGTGGSNQPQH; V: TRBV7-2; D: TRBD1
CDR3: ASSLMGGTDTQY; V: TRBV7-3; D: -
CDR3: AWATLGASTDTQY; V: TRBV30; D: -
CDR3: ASSLRGYGYT; V: TRBV11-2; D: -
CDR3: ASSRTGEQY; V: TRBV6-6; D: -
CDR3: ASSQVRVHNEQF; V: TRBV23-1; D: -
CDR3: ASSLGQNTEAF; V: TRBV7-2; D: -
CDR3: ASSQAENSPLH; V: TRBV14; D: -
CDR3: ASSPLAEPFTDTQY; V: TRBV18; D: -
CDR3: ASRERGSYEQY; V: TRBV13; D: TRBD2